This TCR beta chain is drawn from a study of blood T cell repertoires in COVID-19. For the study at large: T cells, B-cell-depleted T cells, or PBMCs provided the cDNA or gDNA that served as material.

What the recovered Cohort 3 donors had was two negative PCRs, clearance, or symptom resolution. Authors' methods: Amplified reference gene primers provided the basis for estimating nucleated cell counts. Data came from immunoSEQ multiplex PCR; TCRdb stores just in-frame clones and leaves some out. Clonal size and the V and J genes are those of that table, whereas D and trimming came from the DNA. Among about 280,000 clones listed, over 75% were seen once. Trimming removed 7 bases from V and 4 bases from J; junction bases left unmatched: 6. This CDR3 comprises 13 residues. The germline V gene encodes CDR1 MNHEY and CDR2 SMNVEV (reference sequence).

The TCR was taken from a woman under 40 who had recovered from COVID-19. V usage is TRBV27 and J usage is TRBJ2-5, with 7 positions matching TRBD1. The sample comprised PBMCs or T cells enriched from blood (not recorded which). CDR3 coding DNA: TGTGCCAGCAATAGGGGGCGAGGAGAGACCCAGTACTTC. This translates into CASNRGRGETQYF.